This TCR beta chain appears in the sequencing data of a study of T cell responses to AZD1222 COVID-19 vaccine. Across the study: Analysis merged second doses at about 4 or about 12 weeks. Study-level points and caveats: Spike-spanning, vaccine-associated CD4 TCRs were dominant at 160-218 and 743-854.

TCRdb keeps only in-frame clones here, not all; method: immunoSEQ multiplex PCR. The data show about 120,000 clones, 87% seen once. In the case of this clone: Its antigen is unknown.

CDR1 and CDR2 (germline): MNHEY, SVGAGI. Trimming took off 6 bases at V and 2 bases at J, with 13 bases between the two ends. The CDR3 covers 14 residues. This clonotype originated in an adult in good health. This chain links TRBV6-5 with TRBJ1-1; the D is unclear. This material consisted of peripheral blood, taken on day 0 of AZD1222 vaccination. CDR3 sequence (DNA): TGTGCCAGCAGGCCCACAATTGATAACACTGAAGCTTTCTTT. Protein sequence: CASRPTIDNTEAFF.